This TCR beta chain is from a study of cytomegalovirus exposure and HLA in healthy donors. PCR employed 60 Vbeta and 13 Jbeta primers. Assay: immunoSEQ multiplex PCR; the TCRdb copy retains only in-frame clones and omits some. The sample holds some 190,000 clones, over 75% seen once. For this clone: The antigen remains undetermined.

Unmatched junction bases numbered 7, after V lost 4 bases and J lost 0 bases. The germline V gene has CDR1 SGHNT and CDR2 YYREEE (reference sequence). This CDR3 has 16 amino acids. Notes on the study in general: It was in a later analysis that TCR association rates were seen to vary by HLA locus, highest for DRB1 and lowest for HLA-C. There were reportedly fewer N-insertions in an Asian-associated ancestry cluster than the roughly 610-donor mean, in a later analysis.

Source material: PBMCs. This TCR was recovered from a woman aged 25 to 39 in good health and CMV-seronegative. This sequence joins TRBV5-4 and TRBJ2-3, with TRBD2 matching 8 bases. The CDR3 nucleotides read TGTGCCAGCAGCCCCCGGGCGGGGGGAAGCACAGATACGCAGTATTTT. Its translation: CASSPRAGGSTDTQYF.